This T cell receptor (beta chain) was retrieved from a study of blood T cell repertoires in COVID-19. Study-wide background: There were acute and convalescent COVID-19 samples, and they came from the United States, Italy and Spain. Nucleic acid was either cDNA or gDNA, and it came from T cells, B-cell-depleted T cells, or PBMCs.

Clones were sequenced by immunoSEQ multiplex PCR, and TCRdb holds only the in-frame ones, with some missing. Found here are 350,000 to 550,000 clones, around 90% of them singletons; the top ten hold under 2%. Residents of approximately 25 US areas, aged about 18 to 95 years, made up the participants. This clone was recorded once. CDR3 length: 14 amino acids. Germline V CDR1 and CDR2: MNHEY, SVGEGT. J lost 3 bases, V lost 4 bases, and 3 bases had no gene match. The rearrangement links TRBV6-2 or TRBV6-3 to TRBJ2-1; 7 nucleotides align to TRBD2. The receptor was isolated from a woman aged 18-29 years with acute COVID-19. Sequencing was performed on PBMCs or T cells enriched from blood (not recorded which). DNA of the CDR3: TGTGCCAGCAGTTCTAGCGGACACTACAATGAGCAGTTCTTC. This translates into CASSSSGHYNEQFF.